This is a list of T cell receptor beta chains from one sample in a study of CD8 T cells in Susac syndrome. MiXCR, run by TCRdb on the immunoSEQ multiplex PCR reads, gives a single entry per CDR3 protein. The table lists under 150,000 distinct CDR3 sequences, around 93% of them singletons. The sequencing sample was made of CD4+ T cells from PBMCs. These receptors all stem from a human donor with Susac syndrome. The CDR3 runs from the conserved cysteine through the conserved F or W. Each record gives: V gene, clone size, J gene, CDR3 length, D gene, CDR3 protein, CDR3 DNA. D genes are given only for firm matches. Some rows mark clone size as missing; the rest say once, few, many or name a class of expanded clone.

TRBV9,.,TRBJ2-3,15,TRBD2,CASSVGAGGTDTQYF,TGTGCCAGCAGCGTAGGTGCGGGGGGCACAGATACGCAGTATTTT
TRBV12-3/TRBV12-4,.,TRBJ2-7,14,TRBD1,CASRETGSGYEQYF,TGTGCCAGCAGGGAGACAGGGAGTGGCTACGAGCAGTACTTC
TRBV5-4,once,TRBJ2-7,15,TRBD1,CASSAGQEAIREQYF,TGTGCCAGCAGCGCTGGACAGGAGGCTATCAGAGAGCAGTACTTC
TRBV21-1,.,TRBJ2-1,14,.,CASGGRAVSDEQFF,TGTGCCAGCGGCGGGAGGGCCGTCTCAGATGAGCAGTTCTTC
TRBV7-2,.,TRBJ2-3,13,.,CASRGGAGAVQYF,TGTGCCAGCAGGGGCGGGGCGGGGGCAGTGCAGTATTTT
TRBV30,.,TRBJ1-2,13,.,CAWSVMLGGGYTF,TGTGCCTGGAGTGTAATGCTGGGTGGTGGCTACACCTTC
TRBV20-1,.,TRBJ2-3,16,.,CSARDFEAGRSDTQYF,TGCAGTGCTAGAGATTTTGAGGCCGGACGGTCAGATACGCAGTATTTT
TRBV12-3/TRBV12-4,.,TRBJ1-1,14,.,CASSSGTMNTEAFF,TGTGCCAGCAGTTCAGGGACCATGAACACTGAAGCTTTCTTT
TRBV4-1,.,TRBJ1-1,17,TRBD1,CASSHLIGQGMNTEAFF,TGCGCCAGCAGCCACCTTATAGGACAGGGTATGAACACTGAAGCTTTCTTT
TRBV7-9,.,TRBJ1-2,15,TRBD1,CASSFSGTGDSGYTF,TGTGCCAGCAGCTTTTCCGGGACAGGGGACAGCGGCTACACCTTC
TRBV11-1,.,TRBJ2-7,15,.,CASSLAKGRGVEQYF,TGTGCCAGCAGCTTAGCGAAGGGCAGGGGCGTTGAGCAGTACTTC
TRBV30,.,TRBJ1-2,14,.,CAWSVGGQGSGYTF,TGTGCCTGGAGTGTTGGGGGGCAGGGGTCTGGCTACACCTTC
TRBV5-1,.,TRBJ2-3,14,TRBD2,CASRTSGSTDTQYF,TGCGCCAGTCGGACTAGCGGGAGCACAGATACGCAGTATTTT
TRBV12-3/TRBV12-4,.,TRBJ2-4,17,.,CASSLFSGRRVTGIQYF,TGTGCCAGCAGTCTCTTCTCGGGACGGCGGGTGACGGGCATTCAGTACTTC
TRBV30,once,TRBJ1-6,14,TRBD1,CASARGQANSPLHF,TGTGCCTCCGCCCGCGGACAGGCGAATTCACCCCTCCACTTT
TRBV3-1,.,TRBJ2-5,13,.,CASSRAWGETQYF,TGTGCCAGCAGTCGGGCCTGGGGGGAGACCCAGTACTTC